This TCR beta chain came from a study of shared clonotypes between healthy human individuals. Whole-study findings and limits: It was the non-shared clonotypes that had lower generation probabilities than clonotypes shared by all four donors.

The V and J ends lost 0 bases and 4 bases respectively, with 10 bases between them. This CDR3 contains 14 residues. Germline V lookup: CDR1 SGDLS, CDR2 YYNGEE. Assay used: immunoSEQ multiplex PCR; TCRdb lists only in-frame clones, some missing. Altogether approximately 2,300,000 clones are present, about nine tenths being singletons, with the ten largest covering about 0.36%. Note on this clone: Its antigen remains unknown.

This rearrangement joins TRBV9 to TRBJ1-2, with D possibly matching TRBD1 (5 bases). This receptor was taken from a man aged 18 to 35 in good health. Some clones in this sample may be carry-over from other donors' samples. Sequencing used naive CD4+ T cells from PBMCs. As to subset: CD45RA+ positively selected. Written as DNA, the CDR3 is TGTGCCAGCAGCGTAGGGGCAGGGAGCTATGGCTACACCTTC. Translating gives CASSVGAGSYGYTF. Variable domain in full (rest from reference TRBV9 and TRBJ1-2): DSGVTQTPKHLITATGQRVTLRCSPRSGDLSVYWYQQSLDQGLQFLIQYYNGEERAKGNILERFSAQQFPDLHSELNLSSLELGDSALYFCASSVGAGSYGYTFGSGTRLTVV.